The entry below gives a single T cell receptor (beta chain) sequence along with its context. The antigen is undetermined. The sample originates from a study of cytomegalovirus exposure and HLA in healthy donors. Study-level results: Most TCR sequences were seen very rarely across donors, but some public TCRs occurred in many.

The PCR contained 60 Vbeta and 13 Jbeta primers. Sequencing was performed with immunoSEQ multiplex PCR; in TCRdb, only in-frame clones are kept and a portion is missing. The sample lists more than 95,000 clones, under 90% seen once, with more than 3.5% in the top ten. The V and J ends lost 1 base and 0 bases respectively, with 10 bases between them. Germline V lookup: CDR1 SGHTA, CDR2 FQGNSA. The CDR3 runs 16 residues. The TCR sequence derives from a woman between 40 and 50 years old in good health and CMV-seropositive. V is TRBV7-2 and J is TRBJ2-4, with D uncertain. Sequencing used PBMCs. In DNA, the CDR3 is TGTGCCAGCAGCTTAGTGTTGGGCCTAGCCAAAAACATTCAGTACTTC. Translating gives CASSLVLGLAKNIQYF.